Ten or more counts support the clone carrying this T cell receptor beta chain. The data are from a study of spatial heterogeneity in lung cancer. The CDR3 runs to 14 residues. Losses at the gene ends were 6 bases for V and 1 base for J; bases not matched to a gene: 6. Germline V gene data show CDR1 as DFQATT and CDR2 as SNEGSKA (reference sequence). Time point given: sample taken at primary tumor resection. Unsorted samples of tumor, nontumor lung or frozen PBMC had their whole RNA sequenced. Each CDR3 protein gets one entry after TCRdb re-called the 5' RACE reads with MiXCR. The table records roughly 39,000 distinct CDR3 sequences, less than 6% of them present only once.

This clonotype originated in a male donor with early-stage non-small cell lung cancer. The input for sequencing was PBMCs, taken at surgery. This chain uses TRBV20-1 with TRBJ2-3; TRBD1 matches at 8 bases. CDR3 nucleotides: TGCAGTGCCTTAGACAGGGGCGGCACAGATACGCAGTATTTT. Its protein product is CSALDRGGTDTQYF.